One and the same sample provided the 26 T cell receptor beta chains below, sequenced in a study of blood T cells in healthy people across ages. Through a sample-barcoded 5' primer and a J-beta primer mix, a second PCR was run for roughly 6 to 11 cycles. TCRdb recomputed calls from the 5' RACE reads with MiXCR, one row per CDR3 protein. The table records some 760,000 distinct CDR3 sequences, just under 25% of them present only once. This sample was shared with a second study, whose subject was T cells of mothers and their children.

Sequenced: blood. The receptors stem from a boy aged 5-17 years in good health.

This clonotype was counted only a few times. This chain links TRBV27 with TRBJ1-2; D gene ambiguous. Trimming left V 3 bases short and J 4 bases short, with 12 bases between. The germline V gene has CDR1 MNHEY and CDR2 SMNVEV (reference sequence). The CDR3 is 14 amino acids. The CDR3 DNA is TGTGCCAGCAGTTTCACCGGGGAAGGCTATGGCTACACCTTC. This codes for CASSFTGEGYGYTF.

This clonotype has a handful of counts. V gene TRBV7-6 combines with J gene TRBJ1-4; D not resolved. Germline V gene data show CDR1 as SGHVS and CDR2 as FNYEAQ. The ends were cut back, 4 bases at V and 4 bases at J, with 10 bases in the middle. The CDR3 sequence is 14 residues long. Here the CDR3 reads CASSSDLLNEKLFF. The CDR3, as DNA: TGTGCCAGCAGCTCGGACCTGCTTAATGAAAAACTGTTTTTT. The whole variable domain, remainder taken from reference TRBV7-6 and TRBJ1-4, is GAGVSQSPRYKVTKRGQDVALRCDPISGHVSLYWYRQALGQGPEFLTYFNYEAQQDKSGLPNDRFSAERPEGSISTLTIQRTEQRDSAMYRCASSSDLLNEKLFFGSGTQLSVL.

This chain links TRBV7-3 with TRBJ2-1; 7 nucleotides match TRBD2. The junction had 6 bases not matched to a gene; V was cut back by 5 bases and J by 5 bases. Germline CDR1 and CDR2: SGHTA and FQGTGA. This CDR3 region has 14 residues. The CDR3 DNA reads TGTGCCAGCAGCAACCGACTAGCTAACAATGAGCAGTTCTTC. It codes for CASSNRLANNEQFF.

This clonotype was picked up a small number of times. The genes are TRBV29-1 and TRBJ2-6; the D is unclear. The CDR3 extends over 15 amino acids. CDR1 and CDR2 from the germline V gene are SQVTM and ANQGSEA. V lost 3 bases and J lost 0, with 9 bases in between. DNA for the CDR3: TGCAGCGTTGACGCGGACGACTCTGGGGCCAACGTCCTGACTTTC. It specifies CSVDADDSGANVLTF.

This clonotype was counted a few times. The chain carries TRBV7-2 and TRBJ2-5; 9 bases line up with TRBD1. CDR1 SGHTA and CDR2 FQGNSA come from the germline V gene. The V and J ends lost 6 bases and 1 base, in that order; junction bases with no gene match: 9. The CDR3 runs to 16 residues. The CDR3 here is CASRTTGGGRQETQYF. The DNA of the CDR3 is TGTGCCAGCAGAACCACAGGGGGCGGTCGCCAAGAGACCCAGTACTTC.

V usage is TRBV28 and J usage is TRBJ2-7, with TRBD1 matching 8 bases. CDR1 is MDHEN and CDR2 is SYDVKM in the germline V gene. This CDR3 is built from 16 residues. V lost 4 bases, J lost 7 bases, and 15 bases stayed unmatched. The CDR3 sequence is CASSYTATSTGEEQYF. CDR3 nucleotide sequence: TGTGCCAGCAGTTACACCGCTACTTCGACAGGGGAGGAGCAGTACTTC.

J is TRBJ2-7 and V is TRBV3-1, with D perhaps given as TRBD1 or TRBD2 (5 bases each). Germline-derived CDR1 and CDR2 are LGHDT and YNNKEL (reference sequence). V lost 4 bases to trimming and J lost 3 bases, with 13 bases between them. The CDR3 has 14 residues. CDR3 nucleotide sequence: TGTGCCAGCAGCCCAGAGAGGGGCATCTACGAGCAGTACTTC. Translated, it gives CASSPERGIYEQYF.

The genes are TRBV20-1 and TRBJ2-5, with D uncertain. The germline gives CDR1 DFQATT, CDR2 SNEGSKA (reference sequence). Trimming removed 2 bases from V and 4 bases from J, with 11 bases in between. The length of the CDR3 is 13 residues. This CDR3 reads CSARSRRGETQYF. For the CDR3, the DNA is TGCAGTGCTAGATCTAGGAGAGGAGAGACCCAGTACTTC.

This clonotype has a handful of counts. The rearrangement joins TRBV27 to TRBJ2-2; TRBD2 matches at 13 bases. The V and J ends lost 4 bases and 6 bases, in that order; junction bases with no gene match: 5. Germline assignment: CDR1 MNHEY and CDR2 SMNVEV (reference sequence). This CDR3 region has 16 residues. The CDR3: CASSSYGLAGAGELFF. Here the CDR3 DNA reads TGTGCCAGCAGTTCCTACGGACTAGCGGGAGCCGGGGAGCTGTTTTTT.

The V call is TRBV4-1, the J call TRBJ2-5, with 11 bases that match TRBD2. The J call is in doubt because the DNA end fits TRBJ2-1 better. Germline loops: CDR1 MGHRA, CDR2 YSYEKL. This CDR3 region has 15 residues. The CDR3 bases are TGCGCCAGCAGCCACTCCGGGACTAGCGGCAATGAGCAGTTCTTC. This translates into CASSHSGTSGNEQFF.

Many counts were recorded for this clonotype. This chain links TRBV7-2 with TRBJ2-5, with 13 bases identical to TRBD2. The DNA end lines up better with TRBJ2-7; the J call may be wrong. CDR1 SGHTA and CDR2 FQGNSA come from the germline V gene. The CDR3 extends over 15 amino acids. The CDR3, as DNA: TGTGCCAGCAGCCACACTAGCGGGGGGGCGTACGAGCAGTACTTC. Amino acids: CASSHTSGGAYEQYF.

The rearrangement joins TRBV28 to TRBJ2-7; no firm D call. Per germline, CDR1 MDHEN and CDR2 SYDVKM. The germline V and J ends were trimmed by 6 bases and 0 bases, with 12 bases remaining between them. The CDR3 length is 14 residues. This CDR3 reads CASREEFSSYEQYF. The CDR3 DNA sequence: TGTGCCAGCAGGGAAGAGTTTAGCTCCTACGAGCAGTACTTC.

The chain recombines TRBV12-3 or TRBV12-4 with TRBJ2-1; the D gene is possibly TRBD1 (5 bases). V dropped 5 bases and J dropped 3 bases, with 17 bases sitting between them. The CDR3 consists of 16 residues. This chain's CDR3 is CASSNLGVVRYNEQFF. In nucleotides, the CDR3 is TGTGCCAGCAGTAACCTAGGGGTCGTACGCTACAATGAGCAGTTCTTC.

This clonotype was seen only a few times. The V gene is TRBV27, the J gene TRBJ1-6, with a tentative D call TRBD1 (6 bases). Germline lookup yields CDR1 MNHEY and CDR2 SMNVEV (reference sequence). Deletions cut 4 bases from V and 9 bases from J, with 16 bases between. This CDR3 is built from 15 residues. CDR3 protein: CASSSPTGAGSPLHF. The CDR3 DNA sequence: TGTGCCAGCAGTTCACCGACAGGTGCGGGTTCACCCCTCCACTTT.

This clonotype appeared a few times. The chain links TRBV20-1 to TRBJ2-2; D may be TRBD2 (6 bases). There are 15 residues in the CDR3. Trimming stripped 5 bases from V and 0 bases from J, with 13 bases between. CDR1 is DFQATT, CDR2 SNEGSKA, per germline (reference sequence). CDR3 nucleotide sequence: TGCAGTGCTTTAAGGGCGGGAACGAACACCGGGGAGCTGTTTTTT. It yields the protein CSALRAGTNTGELFF.

This chain links TRBV3-1 with TRBJ1-1, with TRBD1 identical over 8 bases. Germline CDR1 LGHDT, CDR2 YNNKEL (reference sequence). The V gene end was trimmed by 4 bases and the J gene end by 1 base; junction bases not matched to a gene: 11. The CDR3 runs 17 residues. CDR3 coding DNA: TGTGCCAGCAGCCCTCGACAGGGGACTTTAGGGAACACTGAAGCTTTCTTT. Its translation is CASSPRQGTLGNTEAFF.

This clonotype was seen a handful of times. The J gene is TRBJ2-1, the V gene TRBV20-1; D perhaps matches TRBD2 (6 bases). With 3 bases removed from V and 4 bases from J, the gap between germline ends came to 10 bases. Germline-derived CDR1 and CDR2 are DFQATT and SNEGSKA (reference sequence). The CDR3 has 13 amino acids. The CDR3 sequence is CSARGRGYNEQFF. As DNA, the CDR3 is TGCAGTGCTAGGGGACGGGGGTACAATGAGCAGTTCTTC.

The V and J genes are TRBV6-5 and TRBJ2-7; a weak D match, TRBD1 (5 bases). V gave up 6 bases and J gave up 4 bases, with 7 bases separating them. The CDR3 totals 11 residues. Germline loops: CDR1 MNHEY, CDR2 SVGAGI. CDR3 region: CASRGDYEQYF. The CDR3 nucleotides read TGTGCCAGCAGAGGGGATTACGAGCAGTACTTC.

In this sample, this clonotype turned up many times. This chain connects TRBV4-2 to TRBJ1-1; D unclear. V was pared by 1 base and J by 0 bases, with 3 bases between. This CDR3 region has 13 residues. Germline CDR1 reads LGHNA; CDR2 reads YNFKEQ. The CDR3 is CASSQGVNTEAFF. DNA for the CDR3: TGTGCCAGCAGCCAAGGGGTGAACACTGAAGCTTTCTTT.

This clonotype was seen many times. The junction shows a germline mismatch at one end, possibly a read error. The V gene is TRBV5-1, the J gene TRBJ2-7, with 10 bases that match TRBD1. Germline V CDR1 and CDR2: SGHRS, YFSETQ. The CDR3 totals 14 residues. In DNA form, the CDR3 reads TGTGCCAGCAGCTTAGGACAGGGGGCCTACGAGCAGTACTTC. It specifies CASSLGQGAYEQYF.

This clonotype was detected only a few times. The rearrangement joins TRBV5-4 to TRBJ2-7; D may be TRBD1 (6 bases). V was clipped by 4 bases and J by 0 bases, with 14 bases between them. Germline loops: CDR1 SGHNT, CDR2 YYREEE (reference sequence). The CDR3 runs 15 residues. For the CDR3, the DNA is TGTGCCAGCAGCAAGCAAGACAGGTCCTCCTACGAGCAGTACTTC. Its translation is CASSKQDRSSYEQYF.

This clonotype has just a few counts. The genes are TRBV7-2 and TRBJ2-5, with D uncertain. The J call may be incorrect, as the DNA end agrees better with TRBJ2-1. CDR1 is SGHTA, CDR2 FQGNSA, per germline. There are 14 residues in the CDR3. CDR3 DNA: TGTGCCAGCAGTTTTACGGGCCCATACAATGAGCAGTTCTTC. Amino acid sequence: CASSFTGPYNEQFF.

This clonotype was detected a few times. The chain joins TRBV28 to TRBJ2-7; 7 bases match TRBD1. The CDR3 spans 16 residues. Trimming removed 5 bases from V and 2 bases from J; junction bases left unmatched: 12. The germline CDR1 and CDR2 sequences are MDHEN and SYDVKM. The CDR3 reads CASSATGTVKPYEQYF. CDR3 bases: TGTGCCAGCAGTGCGACCGGGACAGTGAAGCCCTACGAGCAGTACTTC.

This chain links TRBV7-9 with TRBJ2-2; possible D gene TRBD2, 6 bases. The germline gives CDR1 SEHNR, CDR2 FQNEAQ (reference sequence). This CDR3 is built from 14 residues. With 4 bases removed from V and 8 bases from J, the gap between germline ends came to 14 bases. CDR3 protein: CASSWDFQFGELFF. The DNA for the CDR3 is TGTGCCAGCAGCTGGGACTTCCAATTTGGGGAGCTGTTTTTT.

This chain links TRBV12-5 with TRBJ2-1; weak D call: TRBD1 (5 bases). Germline lookup yields CDR1 LGHNT and CDR2 FRNRAP. V was trimmed by 0 bases and J by 6 bases, leaving 15 bases between them. There are 16 residues in the CDR3. The CDR3: CASGLVQVYLGNEQFF. CDR3 coding DNA: TGTGCTAGTGGTTTGGTACAGGTTTATCTTGGCAATGAGCAGTTCTTC.

The chain recombines TRBV10-3 with TRBJ2-5, with a possible D match to TRBD2 (5 bases). CDR1 ENHRY and CDR2 SYGVKD come from the germline V gene. This CDR3 region has 14 residues. V lost 6 bases to trimming and J lost 5 bases, with 16 bases between them. The CDR3 nucleotides read TGTGCCATCAGCCCCCAGCGGTCCCGCGAGACCCAGTACTTC. Protein: CAISPQRSRETQYF.